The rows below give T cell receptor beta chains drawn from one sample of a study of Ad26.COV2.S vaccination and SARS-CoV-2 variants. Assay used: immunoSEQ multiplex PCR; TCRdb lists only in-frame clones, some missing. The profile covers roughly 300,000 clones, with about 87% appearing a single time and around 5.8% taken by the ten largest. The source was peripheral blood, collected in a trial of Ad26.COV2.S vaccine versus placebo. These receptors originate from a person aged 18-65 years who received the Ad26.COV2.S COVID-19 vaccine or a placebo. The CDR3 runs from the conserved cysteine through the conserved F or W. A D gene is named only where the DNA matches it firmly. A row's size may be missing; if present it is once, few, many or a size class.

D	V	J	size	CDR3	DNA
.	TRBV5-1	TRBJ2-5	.	CASSLGGGPETQYF	TGCGCCAGCAGCTTGGGAGGGGGTCCAGAGACCCAGTACTTC
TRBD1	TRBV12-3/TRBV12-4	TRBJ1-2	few	CASSRGTGTYTF	TGTGCCAGCAGTCGAGGGACAGGGACCTACACCTTC
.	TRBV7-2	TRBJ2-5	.	CASSPGETQYF	TGTGCCAGCAGCCCAGGAGAGACCCAGTACTTC
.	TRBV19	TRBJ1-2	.	CASSSTGTFYGYTF	TGTGCCAGTAGTAGTACAGGAACCTTCTATGGCTACACCTTC
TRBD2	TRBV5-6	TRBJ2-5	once	CASSSTSGEETQYF	TGTGCCAGCAGCTCGACTAGCGGGGAAGAGACCCAGTACTTC
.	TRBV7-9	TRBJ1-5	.	CASSLASSNQPQHF	TGTGCCAGCAGCTTAGCGAGCAGCAATCAGCCCCAGCATTTT
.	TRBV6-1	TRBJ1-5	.	CASSEWGVRQPQHF	TGTGCCAGCAGTGAATGGGGGGTCCGTCAGCCCCAGCATTTT
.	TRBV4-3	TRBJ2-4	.	CASSPDFLLAKNIQYF	TGCGCCAGCAGCCCTGACTTTTTACTAGCCAAAAACATTCAGTACTTC
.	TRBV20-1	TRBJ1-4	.	CSASPGSYKLFF	TGCAGTGCTAGTCCCGGGTCTTACAAACTGTTTTTT
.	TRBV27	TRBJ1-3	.	CASSLSQGRGSSGNTIYF	TGTGCCAGCAGTTTATCGCAGGGACGGGGAAGCTCTGGAAACACCATATATTTT
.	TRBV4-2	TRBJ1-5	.	CASSPSVSDQPQHF	TGTGCCAGCAGTCCCTCCGTATCCGATCAGCCCCAGCATTTT
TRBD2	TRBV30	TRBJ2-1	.	CAWSRRGGVPNEQFF	TGTGCCTGGAGTAGGAGGGGAGGGGTCCCCAATGAGCAGTTCTTC
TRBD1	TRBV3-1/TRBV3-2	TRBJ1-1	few	CASSVTGGEAFF	TGTGCCAGCAGCGTTACAGGGGGTGAAGCTTTCTTT
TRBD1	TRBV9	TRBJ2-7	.	CASSGGQGPYEQYF	TGTGCCAGCAGCGGCGGACAGGGGCCTTACGAGCAGTACTTC
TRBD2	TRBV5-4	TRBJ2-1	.	CASSLGLAGAQNGEQFF	TGTGCCAGCAGCTTGGGACTAGCGGGGGCTCAAAATGGTGAGCAGTTCTTC
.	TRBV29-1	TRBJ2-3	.	CSVDEATDTQYF	TGCAGCGTTGACGAGGCCACAGATACGCAGTATTTT
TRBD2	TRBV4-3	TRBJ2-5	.	CASSQDFGLATQETQYF	TGCGCCAGCAGCCAAGATTTTGGACTAGCCACCCAAGAGACCCAGTACTTC
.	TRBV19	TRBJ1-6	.	CASSLGRDSPLHF	TGTGCCAGTAGCCTAGGGCGTGATTCACCCCTCCACTTT
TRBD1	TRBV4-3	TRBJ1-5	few	CASSQEGTENQPQHF	TGCGCCAGCAGCCAAGAAGGGACAGAGAATCAGCCCCAGCATTTT
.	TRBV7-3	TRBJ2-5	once	CASSAEETQYF	TGTGCCAGCAGCGCCGAAGAGACCCAGTACTTC
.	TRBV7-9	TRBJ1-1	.	CASSTQGSEAFF	TGTGCCAGCAGCACACAGGGATCTGAAGCTTTCTTT
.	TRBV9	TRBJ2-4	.	CASSVAGGYKNIQYF	TGTGCCAGCAGCGTAGCTGGCGGGTACAAAAACATTCAGTACTTC
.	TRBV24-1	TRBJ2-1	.	CASGEGGTNEQFF	TGTGCCTCTGGAGAGGGGGGCACCAATGAGCAGTTCTTC
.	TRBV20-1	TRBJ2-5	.	CSARLRETQYF	TGCAGTGCTAGATTGCGGGAGACCCAGTACTTC
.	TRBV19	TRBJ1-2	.	CASSHPGHGDVYGYTF	TGTGCCAGTAGTCACCCGGGACACGGAGATGTCTATGGCTACACCTTC
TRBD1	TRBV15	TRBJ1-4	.	CATSRTGREKLFF	TGTGCCACCAGCAGGACAGGGCGAGAAAAACTGTTTTTT
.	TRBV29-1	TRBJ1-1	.	CSQNKGLNTEAFF	TGCAGCCAGAATAAAGGACTTAACACTGAAGCTTTCTTT
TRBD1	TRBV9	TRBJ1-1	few	CASSVGLIDRGTEAFF	TGTGCCAGCAGCGTAGGTCTGATAGACAGGGGCACTGAAGCTTTCTTT
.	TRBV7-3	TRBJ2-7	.	CASSPAPGVDNEQYF	TGTGCCAGCAGCCCAGCGCCCGGGGTTGACAACGAGCAGTACTTC
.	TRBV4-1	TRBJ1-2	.	CASSQDGGANYGYTF	TGCGCCAGCAGCCAAGATGGGGGAGCTAACTATGGCTACACCTTC
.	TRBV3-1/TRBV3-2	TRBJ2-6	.	CASSRLGANVLTF	TGTGCCAGCAGCCGACTTGGGGCCAACGTCCTGACTTTC
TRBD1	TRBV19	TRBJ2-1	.	CASSTPRARGRDEQFF	TGTGCCAGTTCGACACCGCGGGCGAGGGGGCGCGACGAGCAGTTCTTC
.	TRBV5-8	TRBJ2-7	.	CASSLGSSYEQYF	TGTGCCAGCAGCTTGGGCAGCTCCTACGAGCAGTACTTC
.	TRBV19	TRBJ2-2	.	CASSMPGELFF	TGTGCCAGTAGTATGCCCGGGGAGCTGTTTTTT
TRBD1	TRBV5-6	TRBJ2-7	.	CASSYRGPGEQYF	TGTGCCAGCAGTTACAGGGGGCCGGGGGAGCAGTACTTC
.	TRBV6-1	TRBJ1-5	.	CASSEGWSNQPQHF	TGTGCCAGCAGTGAAGGCTGGAGCAATCAGCCCCAGCATTTT
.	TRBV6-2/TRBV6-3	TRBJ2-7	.	CASSYLRLAYEQYF	TGTGCCAGCAGTTACTTAAGACTAGCCTACGAGCAGTACTTC
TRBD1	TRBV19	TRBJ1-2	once	CASTGTGGGGGYTF	TGTGCCAGTACCGGGACAGGGGGCGGCGGTGGCTACACCTTC
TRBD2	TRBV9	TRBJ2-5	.	CASSAWTSGAETQYF	TGTGCCAGCAGCGCCTGGACTAGCGGGGCCGAGACCCAGTACTTC
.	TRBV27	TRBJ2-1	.	CASSLYWNSFNEQFF	TGTGCCAGCAGTTTATATTGGAACTCCTTCAATGAGCAGTTCTTC
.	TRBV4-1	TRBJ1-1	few	CASRHVTEAFF	TGCGCCAGCAGACATGTCACTGAAGCTTTCTTT
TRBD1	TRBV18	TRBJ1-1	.	CASSRTGNTEAFF	TGTGCCAGCTCAAGGACAGGTAACACTGAAGCTTTCTTT
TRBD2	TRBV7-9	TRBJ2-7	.	CASSPRGGLTEQYF	TGTGCCAGCAGCCCTCGGGGAGGGTTGACCGAGCAGTACTTC
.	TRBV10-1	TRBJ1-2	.	CASSEAGGRYYGYTF	TGCGCCAGCAGTGAGGCGGGGGGGAGGTACTATGGCTACACCTTC
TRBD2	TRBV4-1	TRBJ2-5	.	CASSRGLALAGEETQYF	TGCGCCAGCAGCCGGGGGTTAGCACTAGCGGGAGAAGAGACCCAGTACTTC
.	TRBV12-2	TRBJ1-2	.	CASRSPDGYTF	TGTGCAAGTCGCTCCCCCGATGGCTACACCTTC
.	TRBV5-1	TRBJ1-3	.	CASSLITGTGNTIYF	TGCGCCAGCAGCTTGATCACAGGGACTGGAAACACCATATATTTT
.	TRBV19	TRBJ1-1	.	CASSIQGVYGTPAFF	TGTGCCAGTAGTATTCAAGGGGTATACGGGACCCCAGCTTTCTTT
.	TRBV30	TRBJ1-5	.	CAWRSKAGQPQHF	TGTGCCTGGAGAAGCAAGGCGGGTCAGCCCCAGCATTTT
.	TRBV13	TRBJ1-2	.	CASSLGTGYGYTF	TGTGCCAGCAGCTTGGGGACGGGTTATGGCTACACCTTC
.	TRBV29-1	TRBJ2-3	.	CSIKQAASTDTQYF	TGCAGCATTAAGCAGGCAGCTAGCACAGATACGCAGTATTTT
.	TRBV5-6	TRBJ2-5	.	CASSLAKRAQYF	TGTGCCAGCAGCTTGGCGAAGCGGGCCCAGTACTTC
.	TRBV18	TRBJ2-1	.	CASSPGGLNNEQFF	TGTGCCAGCTCACCAGGGGGGTTAAACAATGAGCAGTTCTTC
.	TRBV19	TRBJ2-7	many	CATSVRSSYEQYF	TGTGCCACCTCCGTGAGGAGCTCCTACGAGCAGTACTTC
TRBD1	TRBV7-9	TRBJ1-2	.	CASSLAPGGGGYTF	TGTGCCAGCAGCTTAGCCCCAGGGGGTGGCGGCTACACCTTC
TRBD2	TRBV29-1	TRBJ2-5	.	CSVVGSSGRVETQYF	TGCAGCGTTGTTGGGTCTAGCGGGAGGGTAGAGACCCAGTACTTC
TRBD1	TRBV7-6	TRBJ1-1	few	CASSLRAGGTEAFF	TGTGCCAGCAGCTTAAGGGCAGGGGGCACTGAAGCTTTCTTT
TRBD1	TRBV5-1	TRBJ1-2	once	CASSSIKQGADYGYTF	TGCGCCAGCAGCTCCATCAAACAGGGGGCTGACTATGGCTACACCTTC
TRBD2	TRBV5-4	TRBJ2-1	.	CASSFGGRALNEQFF	TGTGCCAGCAGCTTTGGAGGGAGGGCCCTCAATGAGCAGTTCTTC
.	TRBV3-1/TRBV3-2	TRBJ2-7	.	CASSQGRGGEQYF	TGTGCCAGCAGCCAAGGTAGGGGAGGCGAGCAGTACTTC